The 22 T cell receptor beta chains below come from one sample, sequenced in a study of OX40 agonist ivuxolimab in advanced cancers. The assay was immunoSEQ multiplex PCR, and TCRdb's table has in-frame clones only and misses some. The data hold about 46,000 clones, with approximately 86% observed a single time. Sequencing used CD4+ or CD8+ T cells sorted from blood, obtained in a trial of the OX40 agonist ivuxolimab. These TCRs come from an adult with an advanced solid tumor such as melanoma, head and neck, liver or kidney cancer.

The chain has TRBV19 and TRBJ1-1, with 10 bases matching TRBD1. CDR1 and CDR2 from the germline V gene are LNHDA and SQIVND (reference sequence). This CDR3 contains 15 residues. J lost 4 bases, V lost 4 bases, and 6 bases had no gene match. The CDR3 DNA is TGTGCCAGTAGTAAGGGACAGGGGCGCGTCACTGAAGCTTTCTTT. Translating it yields CASSKGQGRVTEAFF.

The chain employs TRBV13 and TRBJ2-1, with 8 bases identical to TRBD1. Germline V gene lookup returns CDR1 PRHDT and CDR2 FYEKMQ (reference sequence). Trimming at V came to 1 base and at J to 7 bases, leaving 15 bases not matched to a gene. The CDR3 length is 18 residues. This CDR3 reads CASSLAQGRTGTKNEQFF. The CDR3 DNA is TGTGCCAGCAGCTTAGCCCAGGGAAGGACAGGGACGAAAAATGAGCAGTTCTTC.

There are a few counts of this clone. CDR3 DNA: TGTGCCAGCAGCGTAGGGGGTCAGGGGAACCACGAGCAGTACTTC. This sequence encodes CASSVGGQGNHEQYF. The rearrangement links TRBV9 to TRBJ2-7, with D perhaps TRBD1 (6 bases). This CDR3 spans 15 amino acids. V gave up 0 bases and J gave up 5 bases, with 15 bases separating them. Germline-derived CDR1 and CDR2 are SGDLS and YYNGEE.

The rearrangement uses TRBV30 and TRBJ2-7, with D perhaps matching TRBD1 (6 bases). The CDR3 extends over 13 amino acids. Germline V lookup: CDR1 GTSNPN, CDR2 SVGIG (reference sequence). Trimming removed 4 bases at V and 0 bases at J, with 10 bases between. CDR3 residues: CAWTGAISYEQYF. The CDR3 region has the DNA TGTGCCTGGACAGGGGCTATCTCCTACGAGCAGTACTTC.

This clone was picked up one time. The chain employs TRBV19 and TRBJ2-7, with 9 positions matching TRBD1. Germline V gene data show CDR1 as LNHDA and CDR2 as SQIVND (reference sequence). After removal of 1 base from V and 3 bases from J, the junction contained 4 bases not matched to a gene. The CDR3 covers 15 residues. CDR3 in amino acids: CASSIGDRVGYEQYF. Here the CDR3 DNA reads TGTGCCAGTAGTATAGGGGACAGGGTCGGCTACGAGCAGTACTTC. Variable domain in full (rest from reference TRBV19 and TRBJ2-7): DGGITQSPKYLFRKEGQNVTLSCEQNLNHDAMYWYRQDPGQGLRLIYYSQIVNDFQKGDIAEGYSVSREKKESFPLTVTSAQKNPTAFYLCASSIGDRVGYEQYFGPGTRLTVT.

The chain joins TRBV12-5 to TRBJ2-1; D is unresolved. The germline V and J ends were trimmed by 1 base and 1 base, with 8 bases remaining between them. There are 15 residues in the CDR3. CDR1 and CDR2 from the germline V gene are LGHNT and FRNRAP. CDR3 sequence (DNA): TGTGCTAGTGGTTTGGAGGTCGGATCCTACAATGAGCAGTTCTTC. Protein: CASGLEVGSYNEQFF. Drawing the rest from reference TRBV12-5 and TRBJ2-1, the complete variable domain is DARVTQTPRHKVTEMGQEVTMRCQPILGHNTVFWYRQTMMQGLELLAYFRNRAPLDDSGMPKDRFSAEMPDATLATLKIQPSEPRDSAVYFCASGLEVGSYNEQFFGPGTRLTVL.

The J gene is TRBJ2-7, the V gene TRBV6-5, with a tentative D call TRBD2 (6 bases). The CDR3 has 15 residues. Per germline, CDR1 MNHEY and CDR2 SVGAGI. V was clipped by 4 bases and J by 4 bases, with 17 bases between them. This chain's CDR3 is CASSLGLALVYEQYF. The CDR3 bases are TGTGCCAGCAGTTTAGGCCTAGCGTTAGTTTACGAGCAGTACTTC.

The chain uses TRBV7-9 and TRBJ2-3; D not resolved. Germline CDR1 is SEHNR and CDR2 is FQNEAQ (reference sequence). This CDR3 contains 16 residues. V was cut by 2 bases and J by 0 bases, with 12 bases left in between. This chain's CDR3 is CASSLINTLSTDTQYF. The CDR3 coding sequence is TGTGCCAGCAGCTTAATTAACACCCTGAGCACAGATACGCAGTATTTT.

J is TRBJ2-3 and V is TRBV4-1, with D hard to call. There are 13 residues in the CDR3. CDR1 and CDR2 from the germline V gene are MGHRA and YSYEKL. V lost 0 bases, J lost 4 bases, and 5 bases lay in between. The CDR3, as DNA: TGCGCCAGCAGCCAAGAGAAGCCAGATACGCAGTATTTT. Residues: CASSQEKPDTQYF.

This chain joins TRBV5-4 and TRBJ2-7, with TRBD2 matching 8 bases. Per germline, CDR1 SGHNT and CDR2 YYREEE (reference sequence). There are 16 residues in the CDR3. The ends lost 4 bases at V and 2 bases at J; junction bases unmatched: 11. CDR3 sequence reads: CASSGFSGIGTYEQYF. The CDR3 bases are TGTGCCAGCAGCGGCTTTAGCGGGATAGGGACCTACGAGCAGTACTTC.

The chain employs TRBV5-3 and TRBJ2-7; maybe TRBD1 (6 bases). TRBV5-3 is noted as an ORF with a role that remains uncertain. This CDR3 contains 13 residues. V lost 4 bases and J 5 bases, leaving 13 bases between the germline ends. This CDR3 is CARSRGQRNEQYF. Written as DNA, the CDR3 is TGTGCCAGAAGCAGAGGACAGAGAAACGAGCAGTACTTC.

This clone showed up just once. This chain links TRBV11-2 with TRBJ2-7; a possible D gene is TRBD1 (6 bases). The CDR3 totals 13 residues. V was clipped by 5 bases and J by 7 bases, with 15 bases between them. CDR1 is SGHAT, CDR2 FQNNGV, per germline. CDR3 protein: CASSPDSSREQYF. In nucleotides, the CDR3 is TGTGCCAGCAGCCCGGACAGTAGTAGGGAGCAGTACTTC.

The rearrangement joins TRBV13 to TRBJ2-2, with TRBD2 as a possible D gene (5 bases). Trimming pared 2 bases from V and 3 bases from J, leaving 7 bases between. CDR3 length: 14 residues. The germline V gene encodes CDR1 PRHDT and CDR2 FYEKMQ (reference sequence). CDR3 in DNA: TGTGCCAGCAGCTTAACTAGGTACACCGGGGAGCTGTTTTTT. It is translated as CASSLTRYTGELFF.

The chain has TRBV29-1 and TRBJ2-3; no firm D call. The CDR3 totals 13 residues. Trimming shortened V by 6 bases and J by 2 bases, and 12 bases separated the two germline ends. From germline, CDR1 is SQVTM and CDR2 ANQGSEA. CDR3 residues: CSVDQDPTDTQYF. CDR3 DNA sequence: TGCAGCGTGGATCAGGACCCCACAGATACGCAGTATTTT.

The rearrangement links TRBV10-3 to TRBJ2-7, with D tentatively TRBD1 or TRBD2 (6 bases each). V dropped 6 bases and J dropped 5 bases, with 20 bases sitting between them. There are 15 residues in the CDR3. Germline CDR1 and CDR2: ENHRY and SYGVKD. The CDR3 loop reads CAIRPTPRGDNEQYF. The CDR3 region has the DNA TGTGCCATCAGACCGACCCCGAGGGGGGACAACGAGCAGTACTTC.

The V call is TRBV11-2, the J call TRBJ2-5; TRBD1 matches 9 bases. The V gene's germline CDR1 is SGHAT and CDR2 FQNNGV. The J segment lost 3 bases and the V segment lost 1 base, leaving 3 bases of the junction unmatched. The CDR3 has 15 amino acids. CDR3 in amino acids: CASSLARTGEETQYF. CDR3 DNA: TGTGCCAGCAGCTTAGCTCGGACAGGGGAAGAGACCCAGTACTTC.

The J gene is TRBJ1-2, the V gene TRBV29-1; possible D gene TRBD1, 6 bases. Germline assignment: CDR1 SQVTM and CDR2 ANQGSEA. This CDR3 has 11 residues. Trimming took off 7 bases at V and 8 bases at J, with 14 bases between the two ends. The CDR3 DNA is TGCAGCGGAAACACAGGGATGGGCTACACCTTC. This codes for CSGNTGMGYTF. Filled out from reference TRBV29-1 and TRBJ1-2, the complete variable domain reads SAVISQKPSRDICQRGTSLTIQCQVDSQVTMMFWYRQQPGQSLTLIATANQGSEATYESGFVIDKFPISRPNLTFSTLTVSNMSPEDSSIYLCSGNTGMGYTFGSGTRLTVV.

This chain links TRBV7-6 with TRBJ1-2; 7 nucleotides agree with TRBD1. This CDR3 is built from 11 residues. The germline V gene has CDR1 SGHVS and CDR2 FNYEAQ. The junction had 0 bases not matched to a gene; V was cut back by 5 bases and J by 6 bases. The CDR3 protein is CASSQGDGYTF. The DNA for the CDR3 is TGTGCCAGCAGCCAGGGGGATGGCTACACCTTC.

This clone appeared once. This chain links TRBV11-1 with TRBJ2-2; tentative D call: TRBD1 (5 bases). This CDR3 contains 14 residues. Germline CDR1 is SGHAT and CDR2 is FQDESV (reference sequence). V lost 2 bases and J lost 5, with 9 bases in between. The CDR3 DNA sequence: TGTGCCAGCAGCTTACCAAGGGGAACCGGGGAGCTGTTTTTT. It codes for CASSLPRGTGELFF.

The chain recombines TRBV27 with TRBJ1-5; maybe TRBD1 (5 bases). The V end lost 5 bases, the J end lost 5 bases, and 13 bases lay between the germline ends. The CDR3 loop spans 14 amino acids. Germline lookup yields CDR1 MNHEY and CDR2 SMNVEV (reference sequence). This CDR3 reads CASSPRGGYQPQHF. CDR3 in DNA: TGTGCCAGCAGTCCTCGGGGGGGTTATCAGCCCCAGCATTTT.

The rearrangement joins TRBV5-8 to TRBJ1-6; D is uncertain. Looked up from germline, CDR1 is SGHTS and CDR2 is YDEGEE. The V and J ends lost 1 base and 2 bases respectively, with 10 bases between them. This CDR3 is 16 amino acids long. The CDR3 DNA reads TGTGCCAGCAGCTTGCACTCCGGAGCCTATAATTCACCCCTCCACTTT. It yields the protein CASSLHSGAYNSPLHF.

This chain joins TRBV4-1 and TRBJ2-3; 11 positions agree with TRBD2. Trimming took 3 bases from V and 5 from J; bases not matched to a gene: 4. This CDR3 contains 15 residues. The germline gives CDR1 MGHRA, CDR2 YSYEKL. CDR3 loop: CASSHRTSGRDTQYF. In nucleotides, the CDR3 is TGCGCCAGCAGCCACAGGACTAGCGGGCGAGATACGCAGTATTTT.